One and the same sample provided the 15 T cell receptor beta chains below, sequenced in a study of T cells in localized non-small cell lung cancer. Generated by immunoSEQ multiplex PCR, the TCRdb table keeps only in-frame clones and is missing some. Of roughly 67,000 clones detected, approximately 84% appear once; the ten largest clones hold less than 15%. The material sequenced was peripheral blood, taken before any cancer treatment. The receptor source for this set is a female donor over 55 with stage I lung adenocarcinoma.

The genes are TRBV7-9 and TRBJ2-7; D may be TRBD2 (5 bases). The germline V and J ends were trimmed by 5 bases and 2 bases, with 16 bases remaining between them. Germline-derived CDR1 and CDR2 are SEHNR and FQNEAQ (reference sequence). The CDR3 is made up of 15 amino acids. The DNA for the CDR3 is TGTGCCAGCAGCCCACCGGGGTTGGTGGCCTACGAGCAGTACTTC. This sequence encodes CASSPPGLVAYEQYF.

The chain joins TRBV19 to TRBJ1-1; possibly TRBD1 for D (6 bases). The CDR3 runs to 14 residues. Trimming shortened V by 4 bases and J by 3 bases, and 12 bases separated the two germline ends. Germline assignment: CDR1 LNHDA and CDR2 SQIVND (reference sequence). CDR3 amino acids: CASSTPRGYTEAFF. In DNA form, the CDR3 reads TGTGCCAGTAGTACGCCAAGGGGGTACACTGAAGCTTTCTTT.

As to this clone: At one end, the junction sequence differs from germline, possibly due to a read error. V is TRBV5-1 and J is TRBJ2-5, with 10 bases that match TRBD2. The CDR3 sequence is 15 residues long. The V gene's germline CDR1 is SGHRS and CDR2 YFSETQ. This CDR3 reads CAGSLASGGQETQYF. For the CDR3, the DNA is TGCGCCGGCAGCTTGGCTAGCGGGGGCCAAGAGACCCAGTACTTC.

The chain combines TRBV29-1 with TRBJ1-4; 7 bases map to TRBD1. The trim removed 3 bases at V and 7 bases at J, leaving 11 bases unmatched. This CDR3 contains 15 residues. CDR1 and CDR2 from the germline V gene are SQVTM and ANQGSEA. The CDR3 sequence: CSVDSPGGSGEKLFF. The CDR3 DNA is TGCAGCGTTGACAGCCCAGGGGGGAGTGGTGAAAAACTGTTTTTT.

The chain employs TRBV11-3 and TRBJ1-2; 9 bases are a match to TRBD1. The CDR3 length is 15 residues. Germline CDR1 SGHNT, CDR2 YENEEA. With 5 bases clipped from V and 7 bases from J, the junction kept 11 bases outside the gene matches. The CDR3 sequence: CASSLRTGARFGYTF. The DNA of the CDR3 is TGTGCCAGCAGCCTTCGGACAGGGGCGCGCTTTGGCTACACCTTC.

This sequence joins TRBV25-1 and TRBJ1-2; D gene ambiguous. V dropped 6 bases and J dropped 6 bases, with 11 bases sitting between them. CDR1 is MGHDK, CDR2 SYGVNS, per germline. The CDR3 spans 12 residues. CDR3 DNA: TGTGCCAGCAGCTACCCAGGAGATGGCTACACCTTC. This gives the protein CASSYPGDGYTF.

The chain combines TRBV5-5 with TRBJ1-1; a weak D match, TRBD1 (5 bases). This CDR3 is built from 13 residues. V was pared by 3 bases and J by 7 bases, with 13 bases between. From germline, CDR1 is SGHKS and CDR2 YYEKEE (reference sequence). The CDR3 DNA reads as TGTGCCAGCAGCTGGAGAGTCGGGGGTGAAGCTTTCTTT. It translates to CASSWRVGGEAFF.

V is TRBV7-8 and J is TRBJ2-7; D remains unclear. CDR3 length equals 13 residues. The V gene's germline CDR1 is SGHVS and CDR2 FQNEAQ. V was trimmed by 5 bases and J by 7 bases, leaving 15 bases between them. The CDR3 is CASSKPGVLEQYF. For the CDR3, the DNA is TGTGCCAGCAGCAAACCAGGTGTCTTGGAGCAGTACTTC.

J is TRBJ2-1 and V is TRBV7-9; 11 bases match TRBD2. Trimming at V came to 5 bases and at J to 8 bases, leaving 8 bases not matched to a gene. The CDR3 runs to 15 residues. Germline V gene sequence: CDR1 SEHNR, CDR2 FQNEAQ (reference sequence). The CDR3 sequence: CASSHELAGVDEQFF. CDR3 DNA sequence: TGTGCCAGCAGCCATGAACTAGCGGGAGTGGATGAGCAGTTCTTC.

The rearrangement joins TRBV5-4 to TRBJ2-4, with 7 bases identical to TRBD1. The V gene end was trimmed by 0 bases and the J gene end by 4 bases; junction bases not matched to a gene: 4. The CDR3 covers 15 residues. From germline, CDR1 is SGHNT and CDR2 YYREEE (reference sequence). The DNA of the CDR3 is TGTGCCAGCAGCTTGGATGGGACAGAAAAAAACATTCAGTACTTC. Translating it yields CASSLDGTEKNIQYF. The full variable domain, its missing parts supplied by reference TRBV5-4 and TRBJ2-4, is ETGVTQSPTHLIKTRGQQVTLRCSSQSGHNTVSWYQQALGQGPQFIFQYYREEENGRGNFPPRFSGLQFPNYSSELNVNALELDDSALYLCASSLDGTEKNIQYFGAGTRLSVL.

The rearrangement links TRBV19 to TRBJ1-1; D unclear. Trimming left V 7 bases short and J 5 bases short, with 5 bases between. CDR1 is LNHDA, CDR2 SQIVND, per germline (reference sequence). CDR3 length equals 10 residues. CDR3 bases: TGTGCCAGTAAGAGTACTGAAGCTTTCTTT. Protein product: CASKSTEAFF.

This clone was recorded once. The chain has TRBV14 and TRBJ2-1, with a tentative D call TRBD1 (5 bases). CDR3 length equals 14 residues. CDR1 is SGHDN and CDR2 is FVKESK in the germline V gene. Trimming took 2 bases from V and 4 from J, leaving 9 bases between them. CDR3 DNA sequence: TGTGCCAGCAGCCAAAGGACATCGTACAATGAGCAGTTCTTC. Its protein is CASSQRTSYNEQFF.

CDR3 sequence: CASSPPGAGTGRQPQHF. Here the CDR3 DNA reads TGTGCCAGCTCACCACCCGGTGCCGGGACAGGGAGGCAGCCCCAGCATTTT. The V gene is TRBV18, the J gene TRBJ1-5, with 9 bases matching TRBD1. The CDR3 has 17 amino acids. Germline lookup yields CDR1 KGHSH and CDR2 LQKENI. Trimming cost V 0 bases and J 7 bases; bases outside gene matches: 10.

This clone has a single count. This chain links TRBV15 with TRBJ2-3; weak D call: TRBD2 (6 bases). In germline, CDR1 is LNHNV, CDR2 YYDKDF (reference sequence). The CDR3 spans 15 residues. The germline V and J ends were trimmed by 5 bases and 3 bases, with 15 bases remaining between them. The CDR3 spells CATSFGWGRTDTQYF. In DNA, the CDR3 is TGTGCCACCAGCTTCGGTTGGGGGAGGACAGATACGCAGTATTTT.

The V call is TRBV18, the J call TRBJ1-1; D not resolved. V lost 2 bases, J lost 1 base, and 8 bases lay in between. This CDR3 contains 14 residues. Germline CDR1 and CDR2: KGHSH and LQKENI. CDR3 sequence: CASSPLTENTEAFF. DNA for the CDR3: TGTGCCAGCTCACCATTAACGGAGAACACTGAAGCTTTCTTT.